Described below is a single T cell receptor (beta chain) sequence and its context. This sample was included in a study of glioma-infiltrating T cells after dendritic cell vaccination. Overall study context: Treatment, given 2003 to 2012, was autologous tumor lysate-pulsed dendritic cell vaccination. Dendritic cell vaccine was injected intradermally three times, biweekly.

The primer mix had 60 V beta and 13 J beta primers. Using immunoSEQ multiplex PCR, the repertoire was profiled, and TCRdb retains in-frame clones only, with some absent. The sample records about 90,000 clones, about 84% being singletons. Germline V lookup: CDR1 SGDLS, CDR2 YYNGEE. Trimming left V 0 bases short and J 4 bases short, with 9 bases between. The CDR3 totals 14 residues. The source of this sequence is a human donor with glioblastoma. The material was blood, obtained before dendritic cell vaccination. The chain combines TRBV9 with TRBJ2-3; no reliable D call. This CDR3 reads CASSVEFPPDTQYF. As DNA, the CDR3 is TGTGCCAGCAGCGTAGAATTTCCTCCAGATACGCAGTATTTT.